This T cell receptor beta chain came from a study of T cells after yellow fever vaccination. On the study more broadly: SMART-Seq v4 Ultra Low Input prepared the low-cell-number fractions.

Making TCR cDNA involved 5'RACE template switching, which added UMIs and a universal primer site. TCRdb ran MiXCR on the 5' RACE reads and lists one entry per CDR3 protein. Among 300,000 to 400,000 distinct CDR3 sequences, roughly 8.7% were seen once, and the ten largest hold about a sixth. This clonotype showed up many times. Antigen unknown. Study-wide points: The study found a weaker secondary response that peaked faster, day 5 versus 15. High-abundance clonotypes from the bulk population could contaminate FACS-sorted repertoires.

The sequence was collected from a man younger than 35 who received the YFV17D yellow fever vaccine. This specimen consisted of PBMCs, obtained on the day of the first yellow fever vaccination.

The chain's CDR3 is CASIRHQGQGAPSNEKLFF. Written as DNA, the CDR3 is TGCGCCAGCATACGGCACCAAGGACAGGGGGCGCCGAGTAATGAAAAACTGTTTTTT. The genes are TRBV5-1 and TRBJ1-4, with 11 bases identical to TRBD1. This CDR3 spans 19 amino acids. Losses at the gene ends were 6 bases for V and 4 bases for J; bases not matched to a gene: 17. Looked up from germline, CDR1 is SGHRS and CDR2 is YFSETQ. Full variable domain (remainder filled in from reference TRBV5-1 and TRBJ1-4): KAGVTQTPRYLIKTRGQQVTLSCSPISGHRSVSWYQQTPGQGLQFLFEYFSETQRNKGNFPGRFSGRQFSNSRSEMNVSTLELGDSALYLCASIRHQGQGAPSNEKLFFGSGTQLSVL.